These 21 T cell receptor beta chains came from one sample sequenced in a study of T cell changes during pregnancy in multiple sclerosis (dated by TCRdb to about 2019). Library creation used the immunoSEQ multiplex PCR assay. Held by TCRdb, this immuneACCESS table contains in-frame sequences only and omits some clones. Under half of the omission traces to an unresolved V gene where checked; the cause of the rest is unknown. The sample table lists roughly 29,000 clones, about 93% of them with a count of one. About 0.45% of the sample lies in the top ten. The sequenced sample was CD4+ T cells from peripheral blood mononuclear cells, obtained after pregnancy. These receptors all stem from a female donor with multiple sclerosis, enrolled in a pregnancy study.

The V call is TRBV19, the J call TRBJ1-4; D might be TRBD1 (5 bases). V was trimmed by 5 bases and J by 6 bases, leaving 16 bases between them. The CDR3 contains 15 residues. The germline gives CDR1 LNHDA, CDR2 SQIVND (reference sequence). CDR3 sequence reads: CASSSGGWFYEKLFF. For the CDR3, the DNA is TGTGCCAGTAGTTCGGGGGGGTGGTTTTATGAAAAACTGTTTTTT.

The V and J genes are TRBV18 and TRBJ1-1; D is unclear. Germline CDR1 reads KGHSH; CDR2 reads LQKENI. The CDR3 is 13 residues long. Trimming left V 3 bases short and J 1 base short, with 6 bases between. CDR3 residues: CASSPSGNTEAFF. CDR3 sequence (DNA): TGTGCCAGCTCACCGTCAGGGAACACTGAAGCTTTCTTT.

This clone appeared once. The chain recombines TRBV10-1 with TRBJ2-2; TRBD2 is a possible D gene (5 bases). Between the trimmed V and J ends, which lost 8 bases and 1 base, there was a span of 5 bases. Germline assignment: CDR1 WNHNN and CDR2 SYGVQD (reference sequence). This CDR3 region has 12 residues. The CDR3 loop is CASGRNTGELFF. The CDR3 region has the DNA TGCGCCAGCGGGAGGAACACCGGGGAGCTGTTTTTT.

This sequence joins TRBV6-6 and TRBJ1-3; 7 bases are a match to TRBD1. CDR3 length equals 16 residues. Germline V gene data show CDR1 as MNHNY and CDR2 as SVGAGI (reference sequence). V lost 0 bases and J lost 4; bases outside the gene matches: 6. In DNA form, the CDR3 reads TGTGCCAGCAGTTACTCCCCGGCAGGGGGAGGAAACACCATATATTTT. Encoded protein: CASSYSPAGGGNTIYF.

The chain links TRBV6-6 to TRBJ2-5; 7 bases agree with TRBD2. CDR3 length equals 16 residues. The ends lost 2 bases at V and 1 base at J; junction bases unmatched: 7. The germline gives CDR1 MNHNY, CDR2 SVGAGI (reference sequence). CDR3 DNA sequence: TGTGCCAGCAGTTACCTCAGCGGACTAGGCCAAGAGACCCAGTACTTC. Protein product: CASSYLSGLGQETQYF.

The gene calls are TRBV6-4 and TRBJ1-5; 9 bases line up with TRBD1. The CDR3 sequence is 23 residues long. Germline V gene data show CDR1 as MRHNA and CDR2 as SNTAGT. The trim removed 0 bases at V and 0 bases at J, leaving 21 bases unmatched. The CDR3 reads CASSDSNFPGQGILVDSNQPQHF. In DNA, the CDR3 is TGTGCCAGCAGTGACTCGAATTTTCCCGGACAGGGGATTTTAGTCGATAGCAATCAGCCCCAGCATTTT.

The chain links TRBV30 to TRBJ2-2, with 12 positions matching TRBD2. V lost 3 bases to trimming and J lost 2 bases; unmatched junction nucleotides: 1. CDR1 is GTSNPN and CDR2 is SVGIG in the germline V gene (reference sequence). The length of the CDR3 is 15 residues. CDR3 sequence reads: CAWRTSGGNTGELFF. The DNA for the CDR3 is TGTGCCTGGAGGACTAGCGGGGGTAACACCGGGGAGCTGTTTTTT.

The chain uses TRBV4-2 and TRBJ1-2, with D possibly matching TRBD1 (6 bases). This CDR3 comprises 16 residues. V lost 2 bases to trimming and J lost 6 bases, with 19 bases between them. Looked up from germline, CDR1 is LGHNA and CDR2 is YNFKEQ. The DNA for the CDR3 is TGTGCCAGCAGCCAACCTCAGGGACAAGCTATCGATGGCTACACCTTC. Amino acid sequence: CASSQPQGQAIDGYTF.

The sample holds a few counts of this clone. The chain combines TRBV6-4 with TRBJ2-2, with 10 bases that match TRBD2. The CDR3 consists of 15 residues. V trimming: 0 bases; J trimming: 6 bases; junction bases outside the gene matches: 1. Germline V lookup: CDR1 MRHNA, CDR2 SNTAGT. CDR3 coding DNA: TGTGCCAGCAGTGACTCAGCGGGAGGGCCCGGGGAGCTGTTTTTT. It yields the protein CASSDSAGGPGELFF.

The CDR3 here is CASRNPGLAGANTYEQYF. CDR3 coding DNA: TGTGCCAGCAGAAACCCGGGACTAGCGGGAGCGAATACCTACGAGCAGTACTTC. This rearrangement joins TRBV27 to TRBJ2-7; 14 bases match TRBD2. This CDR3 region has 18 residues. Germline V gene sequence: CDR1 MNHEY, CDR2 SMNVEV (reference sequence). With V trimmed by 6 bases and J by 2 bases, 12 bases remained unmatched.

This sequence joins TRBV2 and TRBJ2-5; D is ambiguous. CDR3 size: 11 residues. The germline CDR1 and CDR2 sequences are SNHLY and FYNNEI. Trimming pared 4 bases from V and 3 bases from J, leaving 3 bases between. CDR3 loop: CASSVEETQYF. Written as DNA, the CDR3 is TGTGCCAGCAGTGTCGAAGAGACCCAGTACTTC.

J is TRBJ2-1 and V is TRBV2, with 9 bases identical to TRBD2. The CDR3 has 18 residues. Germline lookup yields CDR1 SNHLY and CDR2 FYNNEI. The V gene end was trimmed by 7 bases and the J gene end by 7 bases; junction bases not matched to a gene: 20. CDR3 nucleotides: TGTGCCAGCAATCCACTGATTCGGCGGGGGGGGGCTCTGAATGAGCAGTTCTTC. Translation gives CASNPLIRRGGALNEQFF.

V and J are TRBV19 and TRBJ2-7, with a possible D match to TRBD1 (5 bases). Trimming shortened V by 5 bases and J by 0 bases, and 8 bases separated the two germline ends. The CDR3 has 13 residues. The germline V gene has CDR1 LNHDA and CDR2 SQIVND (reference sequence). The CDR3 coding sequence is TGTGCCAGTAGTTGGGGCTACTCCTACGAGCAGTACTTC. Protein sequence: CASSWGYSYEQYF.

The chain has TRBV18 and TRBJ1-1, with D possibly being TRBD1 (5 bases). Germline V gene sequence: CDR1 KGHSH, CDR2 LQKENI. CDR3 length: 16 amino acids. Trimming cost V 2 bases and J 3 bases, with 16 bases left between them. The CDR3 loop reads CASSPFLGGRDTEAFF. The DNA of the CDR3 is TGTGCCAGCTCACCATTCCTCGGGGGTCGGGACACTGAAGCTTTCTTT.

The V call is TRBV7-2, the J call TRBJ1-5, with D possibly matching TRBD1 (6 bases). Between the trimmed V and J ends, which lost 2 bases and 5 bases, there was a span of 10 bases. The length of the CDR3 is 14 residues. Germline CDR1 reads SGHTA; CDR2 reads FQGNSA. CDR3 coding DNA: TGTGCCAGCAGCTTACGGGACATCCATCAGCCCCAGCATTTT. Translating it yields CASSLRDIHQPQHF. Using reference TRBV7-2 and TRBJ1-5 for the parts outside the CDR3, the full variable domain is GAGVSQSPSNKVTEKGKDVELRCDPISGHTALYWYRQSLGQGLEFLIYFQGNSAPDKSGLPSDRFSAERTGGSVSTLTIQRTQQEDSAVYLCASSLRDIHQPQHFGDGTRLSIL.

V and J are TRBV9 and TRBJ1-1, with 7 nucleotides matching TRBD1. Looked up from germline, CDR1 is SGDLS and CDR2 is YYNGEE. V shed 4 bases and J 4 bases; nucleotides not matched to a gene: 13. This CDR3 is built from 16 residues. The chain's CDR3 is CASSPQSGQVSTEAFF. The DNA of the CDR3 is TGTGCCAGCAGCCCCCAGTCCGGACAGGTGAGCACTGAAGCTTTCTTT.

Here the CDR3 DNA reads TGTGCCAGCGGGACAGGAGCATATAATTCACCCCTCCACTTT. Its translation: CASGTGAYNSPLHF. This rearrangement joins TRBV28 to TRBJ1-6; 8 positions match TRBD1. This CDR3 contains 14 residues. The germline V gene has CDR1 MDHEN and CDR2 SYDVKM. V trimming: 8 bases; J trimming: 4 bases; junction bases outside the gene matches: 4.

CDR3 nucleotide sequence: TGTGCCAGCAGTTCCCGGGTCACCGGGGAGCTGTTTTTT. Encoded protein: CASSSRVTGELFF. The J gene is TRBJ2-2, the V gene TRBV27; D gene unclear. CDR3 length: 13 amino acids. CDR1 MNHEY and CDR2 SMNVEV come from the germline V gene (reference sequence). The germline V and J ends were trimmed by 4 bases and 4 bases, with 7 bases remaining between them.

The chain uses TRBV7-6 and TRBJ1-3, with 8 bases fitting TRBD1. The junction had 14 bases not matched to a gene; V was cut back by 4 bases and J by 0 bases. This CDR3 is built from 19 residues. CDR1 is SGHVS and CDR2 is FNYEAQ in the germline V gene. CDR3: CASSSRTGLFLSSGNTIYF. For the CDR3, the DNA is TGTGCCAGCAGCTCGAGGACAGGGCTATTTTTAAGCTCTGGAAACACCATATATTTT.

This chain connects TRBV9 to TRBJ2-1; 7 nucleotides match TRBD2. The CDR3 loop spans 14 amino acids. J gave up 6 bases and V 1 base, and 4 bases lay outside the gene matches. Germline CDR1 and CDR2: SGDLS and YYNGEE. The CDR3 reads CASSVLAAPNEQFF. CDR3 nucleotide sequence: TGTGCCAGCAGCGTACTAGCGGCGCCCAATGAGCAGTTCTTC.

The chain uses TRBV4-2 and TRBJ1-4; D gene unclear. V was clipped by 0 bases and J by 3 bases, with 11 bases between them. This CDR3 has 16 amino acids. The germline CDR1 and CDR2 sequences are LGHNA and YNFKEQ. The CDR3 coding sequence is TGTGCCAGCAGCCAAGACGGAGGTACCTCTAATGAAAAACTGTTTTTT. Its protein product is CASSQDGGTSNEKLFF.